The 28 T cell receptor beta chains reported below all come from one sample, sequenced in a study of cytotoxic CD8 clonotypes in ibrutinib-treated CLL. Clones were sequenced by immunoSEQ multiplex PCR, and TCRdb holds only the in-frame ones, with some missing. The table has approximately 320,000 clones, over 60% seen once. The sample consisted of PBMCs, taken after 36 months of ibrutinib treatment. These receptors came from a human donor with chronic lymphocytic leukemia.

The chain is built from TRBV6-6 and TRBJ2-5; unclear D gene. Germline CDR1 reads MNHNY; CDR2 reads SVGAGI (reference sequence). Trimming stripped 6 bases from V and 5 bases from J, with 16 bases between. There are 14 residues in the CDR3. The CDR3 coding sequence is TGTGCCAGCAGCGACCCGTCCAGCCGGGAGACCCAGTACTTC. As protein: CASSDPSSRETQYF.

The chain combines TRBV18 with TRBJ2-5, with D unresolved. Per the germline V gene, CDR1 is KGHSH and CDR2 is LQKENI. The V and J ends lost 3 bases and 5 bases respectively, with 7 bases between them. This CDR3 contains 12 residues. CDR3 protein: CASSPRSETQYF. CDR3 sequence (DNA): TGTGCCAGCTCACCGCGAAGCGAGACCCAGTACTTC.

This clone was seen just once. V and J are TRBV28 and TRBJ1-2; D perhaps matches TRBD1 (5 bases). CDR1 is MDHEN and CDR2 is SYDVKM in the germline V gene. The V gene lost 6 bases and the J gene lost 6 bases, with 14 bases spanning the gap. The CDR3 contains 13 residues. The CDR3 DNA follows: TGTGCCAGCAGCCTCCGGGGGGGGGATGGCTACACCTTC. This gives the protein CASSLRGGDGYTF.

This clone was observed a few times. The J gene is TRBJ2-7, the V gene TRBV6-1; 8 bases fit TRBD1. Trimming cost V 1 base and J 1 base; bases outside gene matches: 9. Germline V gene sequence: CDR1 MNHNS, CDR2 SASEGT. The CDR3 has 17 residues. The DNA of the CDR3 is TGTGCCAGCAGTGAAGATCGGGGGACAGGCGGGTCCTACGAGCAGTACTTC. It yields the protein CASSEDRGTGGSYEQYF.

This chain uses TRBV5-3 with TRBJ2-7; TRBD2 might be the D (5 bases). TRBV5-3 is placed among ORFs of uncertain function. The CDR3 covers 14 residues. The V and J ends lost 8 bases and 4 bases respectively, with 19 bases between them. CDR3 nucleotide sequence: TGTGCCAGCAGCGCGAAAGAACTAGGTTACGAGCAGTACTTC. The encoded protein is CASSAKELGYEQYF.

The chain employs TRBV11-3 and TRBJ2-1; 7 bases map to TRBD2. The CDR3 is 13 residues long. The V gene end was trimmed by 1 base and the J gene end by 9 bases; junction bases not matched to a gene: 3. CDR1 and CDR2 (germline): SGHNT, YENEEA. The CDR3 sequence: CASSLGLAAEQFF. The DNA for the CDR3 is TGTGCCAGCAGCTTAGGACTAGCTGCTGAGCAGTTCTTC.

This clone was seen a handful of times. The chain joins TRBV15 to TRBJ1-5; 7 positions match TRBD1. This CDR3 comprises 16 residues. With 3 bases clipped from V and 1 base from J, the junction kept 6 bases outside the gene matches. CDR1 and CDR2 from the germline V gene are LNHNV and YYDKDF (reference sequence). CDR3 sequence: CATSSHQTGSNQPQHF. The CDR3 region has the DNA TGTGCCACCAGCAGTCACCAGACAGGGAGCAATCAGCCCCAGCATTTT.

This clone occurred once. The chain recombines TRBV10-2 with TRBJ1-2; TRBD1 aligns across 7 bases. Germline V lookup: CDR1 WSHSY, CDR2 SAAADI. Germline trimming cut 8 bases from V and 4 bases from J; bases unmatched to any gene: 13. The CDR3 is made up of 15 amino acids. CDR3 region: CASSSPDRVGYGYTF. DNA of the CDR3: TGCGCCAGCTCCTCCCCTGACAGGGTGGGCTATGGCTACACCTTC.

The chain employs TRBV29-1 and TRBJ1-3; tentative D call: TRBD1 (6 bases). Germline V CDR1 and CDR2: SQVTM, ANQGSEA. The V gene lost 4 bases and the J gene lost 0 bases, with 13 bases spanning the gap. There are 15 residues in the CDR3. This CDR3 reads CSVVTRTDSGNTIYF. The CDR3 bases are TGCAGCGTTGTGACCAGGACAGACTCTGGAAACACCATATATTTT.

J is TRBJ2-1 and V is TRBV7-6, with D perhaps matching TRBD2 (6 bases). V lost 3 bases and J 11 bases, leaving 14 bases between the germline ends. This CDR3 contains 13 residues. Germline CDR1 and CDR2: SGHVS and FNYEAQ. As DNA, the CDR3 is TGTGCCAGCAGCTTGGCGGGGAGCCCCCAGCAGTTCTTC. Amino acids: CASSLAGSPQQFF. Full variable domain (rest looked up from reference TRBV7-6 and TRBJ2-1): GAGVSQSPRYKVTKRGQDVALRCDPISGHVSLYWYRQALGQGPEFLTYFNYEAQQDKSGLPNDRFSAERPEGSISTLTIQRTEQRDSAMYRCASSLAGSPQQFFGPGTRLTVL.

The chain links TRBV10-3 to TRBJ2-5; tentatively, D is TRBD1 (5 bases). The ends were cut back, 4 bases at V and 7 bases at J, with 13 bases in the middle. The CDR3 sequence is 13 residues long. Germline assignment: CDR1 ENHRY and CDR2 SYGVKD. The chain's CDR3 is CAISGQPLGTQYF. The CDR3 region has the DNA TGTGCCATCAGTGGACAGCCCCTAGGGACCCAGTACTTC.

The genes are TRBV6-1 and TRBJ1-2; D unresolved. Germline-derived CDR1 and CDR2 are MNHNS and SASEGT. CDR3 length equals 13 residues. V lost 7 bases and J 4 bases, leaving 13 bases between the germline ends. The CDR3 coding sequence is TGTGCCAGCACCCGACATGCGGGCTATGGCTACACCTTC. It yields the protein CASTRHAGYGYTF.

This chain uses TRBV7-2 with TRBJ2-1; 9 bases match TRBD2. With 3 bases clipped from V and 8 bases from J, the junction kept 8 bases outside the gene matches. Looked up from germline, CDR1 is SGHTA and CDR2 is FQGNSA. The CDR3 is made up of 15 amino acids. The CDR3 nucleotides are TGTGCCAGCAGCTTTTATGGCGGGAGGGCCGATGAGCAGTTCTTC. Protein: CASSFYGGRADEQFF.

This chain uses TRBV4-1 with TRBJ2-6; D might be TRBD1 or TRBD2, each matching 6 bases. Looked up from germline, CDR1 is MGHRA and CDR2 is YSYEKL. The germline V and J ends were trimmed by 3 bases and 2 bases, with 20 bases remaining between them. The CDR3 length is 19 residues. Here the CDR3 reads CASSQPSGEVLPGANVLTF. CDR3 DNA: TGCGCCAGCAGCCAGCCCTCAGGGGAGGTCTTACCTGGGGCCAACGTCCTGACTTTC.

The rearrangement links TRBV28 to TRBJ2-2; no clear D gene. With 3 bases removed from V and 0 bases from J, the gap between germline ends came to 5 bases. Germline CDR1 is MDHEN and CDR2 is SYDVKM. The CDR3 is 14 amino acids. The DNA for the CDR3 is TGTGCCAGCAGTTTCGGACCGAACACCGGGGAGCTGTTTTTT. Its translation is CASSFGPNTGELFF.

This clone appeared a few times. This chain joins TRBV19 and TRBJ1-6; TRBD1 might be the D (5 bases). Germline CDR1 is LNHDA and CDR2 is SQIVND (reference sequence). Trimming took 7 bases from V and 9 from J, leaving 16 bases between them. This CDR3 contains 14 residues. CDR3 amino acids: CASTTGWGISPLHF. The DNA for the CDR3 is TGTGCCAGTACCACTGGGTGGGGGATTTCACCCCTCCACTTT.

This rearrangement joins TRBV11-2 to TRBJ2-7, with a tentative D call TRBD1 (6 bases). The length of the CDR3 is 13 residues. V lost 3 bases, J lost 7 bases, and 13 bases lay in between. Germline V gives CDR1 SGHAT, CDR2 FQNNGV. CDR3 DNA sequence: TGTGCCAGCAGCTTTACAGGGACGCGGGAGCAGTACTTC. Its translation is CASSFTGTREQYF.

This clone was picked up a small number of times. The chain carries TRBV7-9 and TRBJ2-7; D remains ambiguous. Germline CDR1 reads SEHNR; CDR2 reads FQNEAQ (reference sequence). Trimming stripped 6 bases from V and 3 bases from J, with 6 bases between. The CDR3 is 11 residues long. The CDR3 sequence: CASSDRYEQYF. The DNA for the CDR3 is TGTGCCAGCAGTGACCGCTACGAGCAGTACTTC.

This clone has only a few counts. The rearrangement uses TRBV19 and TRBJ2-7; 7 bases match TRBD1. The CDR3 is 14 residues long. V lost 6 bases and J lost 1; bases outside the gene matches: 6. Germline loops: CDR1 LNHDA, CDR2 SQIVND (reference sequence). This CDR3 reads CASSWDSVSYEQYF. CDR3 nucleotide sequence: TGTGCCAGTAGCTGGGACAGCGTATCCTACGAGCAGTACTTC. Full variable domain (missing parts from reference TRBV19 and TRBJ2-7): DGGITQSPKYLFRKEGQNVTLSCEQNLNHDAMYWYRQDPGQGLRLIYYSQIVNDFQKGDIAEGYSVSREKKESFPLTVTSAQKNPTAFYLCASSWDSVSYEQYFGPGTRLTVT.

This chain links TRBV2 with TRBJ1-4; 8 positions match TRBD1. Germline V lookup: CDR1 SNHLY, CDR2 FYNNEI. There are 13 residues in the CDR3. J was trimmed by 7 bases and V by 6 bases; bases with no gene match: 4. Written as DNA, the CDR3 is TGTGCCAGCAGAGAGGACAGGGCTGAAAAACTGTTTTTT. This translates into CASREDRAEKLFF. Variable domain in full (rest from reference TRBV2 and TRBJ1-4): EPEVTQTPSHQVTQMGQEVILRCVPISNHLYFYWYRQILGQKVEFLVSFYNNEISEKSEIFDDQFSVERPDGSNFTLKIRSTKLEDSAMYFCASREDRAEKLFFGSGTQLSVL.

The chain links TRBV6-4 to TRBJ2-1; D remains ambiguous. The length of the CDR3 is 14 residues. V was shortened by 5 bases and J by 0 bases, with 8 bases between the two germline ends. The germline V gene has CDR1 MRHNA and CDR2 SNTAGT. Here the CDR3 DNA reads TGTGCCAGCAGTAGTGAACTCTCCTACAATGAGCAGTTCTTC. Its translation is CASSSELSYNEQFF.

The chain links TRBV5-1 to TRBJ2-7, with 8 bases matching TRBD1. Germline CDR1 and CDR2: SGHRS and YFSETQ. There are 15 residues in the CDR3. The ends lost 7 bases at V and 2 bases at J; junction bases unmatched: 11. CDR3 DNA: TGCGCCAGCGGGGTTGACAGGGGCCTTACCTACGAGCAGTACTTC. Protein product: CASGVDRGLTYEQYF. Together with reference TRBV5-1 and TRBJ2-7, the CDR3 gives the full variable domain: KAGVTQTPRYLIKTRGQQVTLSCSPISGHRSVSWYQQTPGQGLQFLFEYFSETQRNKGNFPGRFSGRQFSNSRSEMNVSTLELGDSALYLCASGVDRGLTYEQYFGPGTRLTVT.

The CDR3 coding sequence is TGTGCCGTAGGTTGGCGCCGGGAAAAACTGTTTTTT. Translated: CAVGWRREKLFF. This sequence joins TRBV6-6 and TRBJ1-4; unclear D gene. From germline, CDR1 is MNHNY and CDR2 SVGAGI (reference sequence). This CDR3 comprises 12 residues. Trimming shortened V by 11 bases and J by 8 bases, and 15 bases separated the two germline ends.

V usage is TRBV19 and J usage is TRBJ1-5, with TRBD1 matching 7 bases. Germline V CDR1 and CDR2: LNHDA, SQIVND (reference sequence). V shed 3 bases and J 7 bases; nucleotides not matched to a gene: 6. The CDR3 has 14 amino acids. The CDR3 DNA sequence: TGTGCCAGTAGTATCAGGGGGGTTTCGCAGCCCCAGCATTTT. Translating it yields CASSIRGVSQPQHF.

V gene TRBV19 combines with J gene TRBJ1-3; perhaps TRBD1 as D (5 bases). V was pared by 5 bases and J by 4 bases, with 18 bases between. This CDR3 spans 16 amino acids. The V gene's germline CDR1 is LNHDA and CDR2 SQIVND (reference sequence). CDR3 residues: CASSSTRLGEGNTIYF. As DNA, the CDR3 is TGTGCCAGTAGTTCCACCCGATTGGGGGAAGGAAACACCATATATTTT.

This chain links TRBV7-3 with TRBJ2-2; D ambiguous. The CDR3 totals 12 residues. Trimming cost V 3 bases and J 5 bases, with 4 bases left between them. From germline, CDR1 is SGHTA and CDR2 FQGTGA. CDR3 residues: CASSFATGELFF. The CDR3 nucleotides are TGTGCCAGCAGCTTTGCGACCGGGGAGCTGTTTTTT.

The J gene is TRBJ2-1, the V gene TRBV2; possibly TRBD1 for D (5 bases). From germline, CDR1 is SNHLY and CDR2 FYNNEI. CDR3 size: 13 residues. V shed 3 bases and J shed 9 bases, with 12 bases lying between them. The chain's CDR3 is CASSDFRDAEQFF. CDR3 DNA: TGTGCCAGCAGTGATTTCAGGGATGCTGAGCAGTTCTTC. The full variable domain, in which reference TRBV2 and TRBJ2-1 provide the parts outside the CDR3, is EPEVTQTPSHQVTQMGQEVILRCVPISNHLYFYWYRQILGQKVEFLVSFYNNEISEKSEIFDDQFSVERPDGSNFTLKIRSTKLEDSAMYFCASSDFRDAEQFFGPGTRLTVL.

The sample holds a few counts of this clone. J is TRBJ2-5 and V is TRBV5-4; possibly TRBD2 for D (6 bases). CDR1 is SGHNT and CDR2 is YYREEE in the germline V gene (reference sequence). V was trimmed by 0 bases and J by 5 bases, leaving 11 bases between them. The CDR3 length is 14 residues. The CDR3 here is CASSLGREFETQYF. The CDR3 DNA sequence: TGTGCCAGCAGCTTGGGGAGGGAATTTGAGACCCAGTACTTC.